Listed below are T cell receptor beta chains from one sample, sequenced in a study of beta chain features in type 1 diabetes. Measured with immunoSEQ multiplex PCR; TCRdb has only the in-frame clones, and not every one. The sample consists of some 190,000 clones, approximately 7.9% of them appearing once. Sequences were obtained from central memory CD4+ T cells from blood. These receptors were obtained from a man aged 18 to 29 with type 1 diabetes. The CDR3 runs from the conserved cysteine through the conserved F or W. The order of the fields is D gene, J gene, V gene, clone size, CDR3 protein, CDR3 DNA. The D gene is left open where the match is weak. Rows may omit the clone size; those that give it use once, few, many or a size class.

NA TRBJ1-1 TRBV13 few CASSSRGRLNTEAFF TGTGCCAGCAGCTCGCGGGGGCGATTGAACACTGAAGCTTTCTTT
NA TRBJ1-1 TRBV30 few CAWTVWSGTEAFF TGTGCCTGGACGGTATGGAGTGGAACTGAAGCTTTCTTT
TRBD1 TRBJ2-5 TRBV23-1 NA CASSQYSIGTAYQETQYF TGCGCCAGCAGTCAATACTCGATCGGGACAGCGTACCAAGAGACCCAGTACTTC
NA TRBJ1-3 TRBV30 few CAWSAGNSGNTIYF TGTGCCTGGAGTGCAGGCAACTCTGGAAACACCATATATTTT
TRBD1 TRBJ2-7 TRBV19 NA CASSSTGGLGSYEQYF TGTGCCAGTAGTAGTACAGGGGGCTTAGGCTCCTACGAGCAGTACTTC
NA TRBJ1-5 TRBV28 few CASSLEAGWNQPQHF TGTGCCAGCAGTTTGGAAGCAGGGTGGAATCAGCCCCAGCATTTT
NA TRBJ2-1 TRBV19 NA CASSSGLAPAYNEQFF TGTGCCAGTAGTAGTGGGCTAGCGCCCGCCTACAATGAGCAGTTCTTC
TRBD2 TRBJ2-3 TRBV7-2 NA CASSVMASGGPDTQYF TGTGCCAGCAGCGTTATGGCTAGCGGGGGGCCAGATACGCAGTATTTT
NA TRBJ2-5 TRBV29-1 NA CSVDWTVNKETQYF TGCAGCGTTGATTGGACAGTTAATAAAGAGACCCAGTACTTC
NA TRBJ1-4 TRBV6-6 few CASSGQGIEKLFF TGTGCCAGCAGTGGACAAGGGATTGAAAAACTGTTTTTT
NA TRBJ2-7 TRBV18 NA CASSRQSYEQYF TGTGCCAGCTCACGACAGAGTTACGAGCAGTACTTC